This entry describes one T cell receptor beta chain. The source of the sample is a study of blood T cell repertoires in COVID-19. In the study overall: Samples taken during acute and convalescent COVID-19 were collected in the United States, Italy and Spain. Sample material is recorded as cDNA or gDNA derived from T cells, B-cell-depleted T cells, or PBMCs.

Trimming at V came to 3 bases and at J to 4 bases, leaving 10 bases not matched to a gene. This CDR3 contains 18 residues. Per the germline V gene, CDR1 is SGHDN and CDR2 is FVKESK. Per the original data handling: Reference gene primer amplification in the assay estimated nucleated cell counts. Clones were read by immunoSEQ multiplex PCR, and TCRdb kept only the in-frame ones, dropping some. V, J and clone size reflect that table, while D and trimming were determined from the DNA. This table has some 140,000 clones, less than 80% appearing once. The V and J genes are TRBV14 and TRBJ2-5; 14 bases line up with TRBD2. The sequenced material came from peripheral blood. The receptor's source is a man aged 55 to 70 with acute or convalescent COVID-19. The DNA for the CDR3 is TGTGCCAGCAGCCAGGCGGGACTAGCGGGAGTGAAGGCAGAGACCCAGTACTTC. Translated, it gives CASSQAGLAGVKAETQYF.